The sequence of this T cell receptor (beta chain) was determined in a study of CD8 T cells in Susac syndrome. Random hexamers served to reverse transcribe about 0.5 to 1 ug RNA. TCRdb recomputed calls from the immunoSEQ multiplex PCR reads with MiXCR, one row per CDR3 protein. The table has around 190,000 distinct CDR3 sequences, roughly 95% seen once. Between the trimmed V and J ends, which lost 7 bases and 9 bases, there was a span of 16 bases. Germline V lookup: CDR1 GTSNPN, CDR2 SVGIG (reference sequence). The CDR3 covers 12 residues. The genes are TRBV30 and TRBJ2-1, with D hard to call. This TCR was recovered from a human donor in good health. Specimen: CD4+ T cells from PBMCs. The CDR3 region has the DNA TGTGCCTCTTCGGTAGGTCACGGTGAGCAGTTCTTC. It specifies CASSVGHGEQFF.